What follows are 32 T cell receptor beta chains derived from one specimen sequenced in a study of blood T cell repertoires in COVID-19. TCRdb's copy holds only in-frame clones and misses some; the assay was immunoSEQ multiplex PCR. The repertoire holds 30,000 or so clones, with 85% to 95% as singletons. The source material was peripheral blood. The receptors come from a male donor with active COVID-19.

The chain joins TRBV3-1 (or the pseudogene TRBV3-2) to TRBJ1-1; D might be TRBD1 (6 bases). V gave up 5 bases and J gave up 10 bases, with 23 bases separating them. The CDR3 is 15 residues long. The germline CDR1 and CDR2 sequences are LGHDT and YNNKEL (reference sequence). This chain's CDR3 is CASSEIPGGGGLAFF. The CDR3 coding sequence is TGTGCCAGCAGCGAAATTCCGGGGGGCGGGGGTTTAGCTTTCTTT.

The CDR3: CASSWGAAQQETQYF. Written as DNA, the CDR3 is TGCGCCAGCAGCTGGGGCGCAGCCCAACAAGAGACCCAGTACTTC. The chain uses TRBV5-1 and TRBJ2-5, with D perhaps TRBD1 (5 bases). Trimming took 3 bases from V and 2 from J, leaving 14 bases between them. In germline, CDR1 is SGHRS, CDR2 YFSETQ. CDR3 length: 15 amino acids.

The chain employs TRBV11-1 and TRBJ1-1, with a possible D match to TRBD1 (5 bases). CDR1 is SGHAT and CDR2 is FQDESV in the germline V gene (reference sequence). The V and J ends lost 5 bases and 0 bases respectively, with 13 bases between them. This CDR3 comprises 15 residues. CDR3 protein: CASSPLGAMNTEAFF. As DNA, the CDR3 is TGTGCCAGCAGCCCATTAGGGGCTATGAACACTGAAGCTTTCTTT.

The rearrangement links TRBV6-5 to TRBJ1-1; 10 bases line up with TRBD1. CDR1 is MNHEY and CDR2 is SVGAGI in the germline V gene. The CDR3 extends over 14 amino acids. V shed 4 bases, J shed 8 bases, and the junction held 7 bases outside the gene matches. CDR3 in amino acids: CASSWGQGSLEAFF. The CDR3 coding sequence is TGTGCCAGCAGTTGGGGACAGGGGTCGTTAGAAGCTTTCTTT.

The CDR3 nucleotides read TGTGCCAGCAGTGAAGTGGGCCATAATTCACCCCTCCACTTT. Protein product: CASSEVGHNSPLHF. This chain joins TRBV6-1 and TRBJ1-6; no definite D call. V lost 1 base to trimming and J lost 5 bases, with 6 bases between them. The germline gives CDR1 MNHNS, CDR2 SASEGT. This CDR3 contains 14 residues.

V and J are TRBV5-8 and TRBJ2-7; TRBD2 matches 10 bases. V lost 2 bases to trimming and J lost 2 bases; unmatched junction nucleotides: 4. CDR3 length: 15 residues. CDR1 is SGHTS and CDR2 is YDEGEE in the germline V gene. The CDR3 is CASSFSSGGAYEQYF. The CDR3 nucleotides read TGTGCCAGCAGCTTCTCTAGCGGGGGTGCCTACGAGCAGTACTTC.

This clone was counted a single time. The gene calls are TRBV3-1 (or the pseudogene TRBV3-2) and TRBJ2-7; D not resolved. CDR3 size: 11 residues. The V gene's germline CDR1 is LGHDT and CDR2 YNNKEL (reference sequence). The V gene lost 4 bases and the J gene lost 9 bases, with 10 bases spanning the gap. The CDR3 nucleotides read TGTGCCAGCAGCCTAGACGGCGGGCAGTACTTC. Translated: CASSLDGGQYF.

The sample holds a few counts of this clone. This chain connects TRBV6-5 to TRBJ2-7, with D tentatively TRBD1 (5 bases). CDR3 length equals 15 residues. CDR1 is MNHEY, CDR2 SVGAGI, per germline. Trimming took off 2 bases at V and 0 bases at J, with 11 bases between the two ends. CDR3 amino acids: CASSYNSDNSYEQYF. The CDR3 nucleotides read TGTGCCAGCAGTTACAATTCGGACAACTCCTACGAGCAGTACTTC.

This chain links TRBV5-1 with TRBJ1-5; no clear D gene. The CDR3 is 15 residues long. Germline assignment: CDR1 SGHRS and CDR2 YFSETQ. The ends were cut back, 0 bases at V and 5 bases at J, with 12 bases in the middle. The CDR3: CASSLVPGRYQPQHF. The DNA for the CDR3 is TGCGCCAGCAGCTTGGTGCCAGGCCGGTATCAGCCCCAGCATTTT.

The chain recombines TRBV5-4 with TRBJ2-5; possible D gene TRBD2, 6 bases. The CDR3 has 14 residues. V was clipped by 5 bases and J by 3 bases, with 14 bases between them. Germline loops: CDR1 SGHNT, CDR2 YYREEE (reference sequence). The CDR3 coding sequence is TGTGCCAGCAGGTCTCGGCGGGAAGAAGAGACCCAGTACTTC. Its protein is CASRSRREEETQYF.

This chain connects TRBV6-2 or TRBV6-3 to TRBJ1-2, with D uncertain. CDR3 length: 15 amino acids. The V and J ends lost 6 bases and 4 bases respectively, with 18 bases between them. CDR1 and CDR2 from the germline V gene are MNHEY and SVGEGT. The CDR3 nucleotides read TGTGCCAGCAGCCCTGTCCTCGCAGGAATCTATGGCTACACCTTC. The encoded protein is CASSPVLAGIYGYTF.

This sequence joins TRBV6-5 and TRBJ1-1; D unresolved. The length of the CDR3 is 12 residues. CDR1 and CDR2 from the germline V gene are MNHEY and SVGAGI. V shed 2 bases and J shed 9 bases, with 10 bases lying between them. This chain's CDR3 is CASSYQAGKAFF. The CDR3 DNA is TGTGCCAGCAGTTACCAGGCTGGTAAAGCTTTCTTT.

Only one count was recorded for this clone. The CDR3: CATSETGTSGGALSEQFF. The CDR3 DNA reads TGTGCCACCAGTGAAACCGGGACTAGCGGGGGGGCCTTGAGTGAGCAGTTCTTC. The chain recombines TRBV24-1 with TRBJ2-1; TRBD2 aligns across 16 bases. The V and J ends lost 4 bases and 9 bases, in that order; junction bases with no gene match: 11. This CDR3 comprises 18 residues. Germline loops: CDR1 KGHDR, CDR2 SFDVKD.

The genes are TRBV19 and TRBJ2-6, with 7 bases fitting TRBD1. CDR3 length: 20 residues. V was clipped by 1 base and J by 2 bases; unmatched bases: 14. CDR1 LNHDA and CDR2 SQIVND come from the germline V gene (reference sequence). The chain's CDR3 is CASSIVSPRGYFAGANVLTF. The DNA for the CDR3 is TGTGCCAGTAGTATAGTGTCCCCCAGGGGGTACTTTGCTGGGGCCAACGTCCTGACTTTC.

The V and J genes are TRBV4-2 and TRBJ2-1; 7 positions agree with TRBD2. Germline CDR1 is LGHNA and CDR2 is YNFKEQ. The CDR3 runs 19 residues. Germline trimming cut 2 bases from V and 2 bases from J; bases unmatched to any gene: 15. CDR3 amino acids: CASSQLKAGTATTYNEQFF. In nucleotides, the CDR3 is TGTGCCAGCAGCCAACTAAAAGCGGGGACCGCCACTACCTACAATGAGCAGTTCTTC.

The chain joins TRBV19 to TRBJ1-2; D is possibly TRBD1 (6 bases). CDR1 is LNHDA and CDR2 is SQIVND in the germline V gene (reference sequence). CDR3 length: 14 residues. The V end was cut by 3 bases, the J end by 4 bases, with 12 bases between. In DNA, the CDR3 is TGTGCCAGTAGTATCTCCCAGGGGACCTATGGCTACACCTTC. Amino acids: CASSISQGTYGYTF. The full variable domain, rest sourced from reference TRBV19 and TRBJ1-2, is DGGITQSPKYLFRKEGQNVTLSCEQNLNHDAMYWYRQDPGQGLRLIYYSQIVNDFQKGDIAEGYSVSREKKESFPLTVTSAQKNPTAFYLCASSISQGTYGYTFGSGTRLTVV.

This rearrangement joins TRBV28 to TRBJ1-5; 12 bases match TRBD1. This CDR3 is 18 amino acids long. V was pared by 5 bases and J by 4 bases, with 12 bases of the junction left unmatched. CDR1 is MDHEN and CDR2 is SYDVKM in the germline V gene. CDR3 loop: CASSITTGTGGANQPQHF. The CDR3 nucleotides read TGTGCCAGCAGTATAACTACCGGGACAGGGGGCGCGAATCAGCCCCAGCATTTT. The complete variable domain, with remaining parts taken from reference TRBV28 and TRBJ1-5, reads DVKVTQSSRYLVKRTGEKVFLECVQDMDHENMFWYRQDPGLGLRLIYFSYDVKMKEKGDIPEGYSVSREKKERFSLILESASTNQTSMYLCASSITTGTGGANQPQHFGDGTRLSIL.

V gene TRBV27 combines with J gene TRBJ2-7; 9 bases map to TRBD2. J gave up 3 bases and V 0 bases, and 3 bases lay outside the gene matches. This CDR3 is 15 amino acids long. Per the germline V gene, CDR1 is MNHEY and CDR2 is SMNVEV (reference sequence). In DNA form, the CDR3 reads TGTGCCAGCAGTTTATCCCTAGCGGGGCACTACGAGCAGTACTTC. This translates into CASSLSLAGHYEQYF.

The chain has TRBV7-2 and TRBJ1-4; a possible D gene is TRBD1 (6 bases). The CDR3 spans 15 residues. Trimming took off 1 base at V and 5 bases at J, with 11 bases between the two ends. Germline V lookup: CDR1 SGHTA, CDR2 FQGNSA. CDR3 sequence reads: CASSLGGHGNEKLFF. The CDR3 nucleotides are TGTGCCAGCAGCTTAGGGGGACATGGGAATGAAAAACTGTTTTTT.

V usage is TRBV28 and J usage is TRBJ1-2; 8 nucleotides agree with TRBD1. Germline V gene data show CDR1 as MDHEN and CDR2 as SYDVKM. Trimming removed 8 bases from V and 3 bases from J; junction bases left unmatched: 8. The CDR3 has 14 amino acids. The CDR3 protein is CASRRTGTDYGYTF. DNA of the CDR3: TGTGCCAGCCGACGGACAGGGACTGACTATGGCTACACCTTC.

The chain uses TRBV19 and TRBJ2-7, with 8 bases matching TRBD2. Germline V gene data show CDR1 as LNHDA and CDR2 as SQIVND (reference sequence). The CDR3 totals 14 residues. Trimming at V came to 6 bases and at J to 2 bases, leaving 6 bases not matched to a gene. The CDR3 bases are TGTGCCAGTAGGCCCCGGGGGGGCACCTACGAGCAGTACTTC. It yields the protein CASRPRGGTYEQYF.

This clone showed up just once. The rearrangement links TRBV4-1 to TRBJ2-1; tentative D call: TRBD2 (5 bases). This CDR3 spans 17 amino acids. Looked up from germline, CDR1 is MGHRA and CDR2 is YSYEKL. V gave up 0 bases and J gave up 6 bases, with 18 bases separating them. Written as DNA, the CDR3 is TGCGCCAGCAGCCAAGAGTCGCATGGCGGGCAGGCCAATGAGCAGTTCTTC. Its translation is CASSQESHGGQANEQFF.

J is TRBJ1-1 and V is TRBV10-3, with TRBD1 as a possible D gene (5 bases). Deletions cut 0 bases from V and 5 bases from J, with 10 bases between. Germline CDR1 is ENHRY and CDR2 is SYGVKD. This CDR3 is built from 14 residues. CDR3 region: CAISESPGGTEAFF. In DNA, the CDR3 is TGTGCCATCAGTGAGTCCCCTGGGGGGACTGAAGCTTTCTTT.

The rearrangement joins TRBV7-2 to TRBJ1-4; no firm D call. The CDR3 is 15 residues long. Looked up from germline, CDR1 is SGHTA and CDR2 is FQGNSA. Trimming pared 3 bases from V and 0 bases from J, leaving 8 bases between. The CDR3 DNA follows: TGTGCCAGCAGCTTCTCTTCAGCAACTAATGAAAAACTGTTTTTT. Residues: CASSFSSATNEKLFF.

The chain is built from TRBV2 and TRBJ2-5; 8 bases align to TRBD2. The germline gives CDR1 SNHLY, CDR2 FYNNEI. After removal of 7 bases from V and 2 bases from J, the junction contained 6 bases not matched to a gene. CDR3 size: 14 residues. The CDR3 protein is CASNREGSQETQYF. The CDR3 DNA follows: TGTGCCAGCAACCGGGAGGGCAGTCAAGAGACCCAGTACTTC.

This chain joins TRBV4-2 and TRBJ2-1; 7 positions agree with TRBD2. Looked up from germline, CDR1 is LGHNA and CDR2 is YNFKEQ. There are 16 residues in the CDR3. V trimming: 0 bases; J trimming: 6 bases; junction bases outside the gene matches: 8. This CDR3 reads CASSQDVDWGGNEQFF. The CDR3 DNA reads TGTGCCAGCAGCCAAGACGTGGACTGGGGGGGCAATGAGCAGTTCTTC.

CDR3 region: CASSEFGGGNSPLHF. CDR3 nucleotide sequence: TGTGCCAGCAGTGAATTTGGGGGCGGCAATTCACCCCTCCACTTT. J is TRBJ1-6 and V is TRBV25-1; D may be TRBD1 (6 bases). The CDR3 spans 15 residues. CDR1 MGHDK and CDR2 SYGVNS come from the germline V gene. With 1 base removed from V and 7 bases from J, the gap between germline ends came to 11 bases.

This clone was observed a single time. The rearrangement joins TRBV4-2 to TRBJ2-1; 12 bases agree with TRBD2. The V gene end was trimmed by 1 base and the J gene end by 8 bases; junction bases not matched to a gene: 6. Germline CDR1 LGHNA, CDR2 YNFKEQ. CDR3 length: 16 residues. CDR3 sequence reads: CASSQAASGGAYEQFF. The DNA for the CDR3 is TGTGCCAGCAGCCAAGCCGCTAGCGGGGGGGCATATGAGCAGTTCTTC.

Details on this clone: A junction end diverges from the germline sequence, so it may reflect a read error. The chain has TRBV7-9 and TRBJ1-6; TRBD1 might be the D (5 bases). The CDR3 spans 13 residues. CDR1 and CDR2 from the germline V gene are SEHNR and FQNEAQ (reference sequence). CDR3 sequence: CASSLEGWGSKRF. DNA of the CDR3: TGTGCCAGCAGCTTAGAAGGATGGGGCTCAAAGAGGTTT.

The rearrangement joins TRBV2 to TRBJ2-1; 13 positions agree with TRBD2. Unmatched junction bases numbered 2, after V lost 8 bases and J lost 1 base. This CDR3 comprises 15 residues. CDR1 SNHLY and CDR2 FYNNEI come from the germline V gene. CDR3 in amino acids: CASRGLAGSYNEQFF. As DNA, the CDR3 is TGTGCCAGCCGGGGACTAGCGGGATCCTACAATGAGCAGTTCTTC.

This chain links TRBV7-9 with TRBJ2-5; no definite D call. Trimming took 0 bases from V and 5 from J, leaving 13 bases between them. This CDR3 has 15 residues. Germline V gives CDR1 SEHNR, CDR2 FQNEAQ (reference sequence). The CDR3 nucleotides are TGTGCCAGCAGCTTAGCGGAAGTAGCCGGGGAGACCCAGTACTTC. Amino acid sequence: CASSLAEVAGETQYF. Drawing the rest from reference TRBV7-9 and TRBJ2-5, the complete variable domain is DTGVSQNPRHKITKRGQNVTFRCDPISEHNRLYWYRQTLGQGPEFLTYFQNEAQLEKSRLLSDRFSAERPKGSFSTLEIQRTEQGDSAMYLCASSLAEVAGETQYFGPGTRLLVL.

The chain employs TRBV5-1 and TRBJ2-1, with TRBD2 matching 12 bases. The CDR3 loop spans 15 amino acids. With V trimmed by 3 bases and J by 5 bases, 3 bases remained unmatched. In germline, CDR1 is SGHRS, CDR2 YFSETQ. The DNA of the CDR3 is TGCGCCAGCAGCTCCGGACTAGCGGGGAACAATGAGCAGTTCTTC. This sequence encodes CASSSGLAGNNEQFF. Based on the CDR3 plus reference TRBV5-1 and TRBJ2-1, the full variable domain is KAGVTQTPRYLIKTRGQQVTLSCSPISGHRSVSWYQQTPGQGLQFLFEYFSETQRNKGNFPGRFSGRQFSNSRSEMNVSTLELGDSALYLCASSSGLAGNNEQFFGPGTRLTVL.